Detailed here is one T cell receptor beta chain. This clonotype was observed many times. The antigen this receptor binds is unknown. The input lacks base qualities; no much larger clone sits a single base away. These data originate in a study of T-cell reconstitution after alpha-beta-depleted transplantation in children (dated by TCRdb to about 2016). In terms of the full investigation: The study quantitatively tracked T-cell immune reconstitution after TCRalphabeta/CD19-depleted allogeneic hematopoietic cell transplantation in children using TCR repertoire profiling.

The protocol used for the library was PCR. Sequenced using an Illumina HiSeq 2500. Molecular barcoding was employed in the preparation of TCR libraries, with unique molecular identifiers being used to normalize TCRbeta repertoire quantification. The public reads were reanalyzed by TCRdb: fastp trimming at Q25, MiXCR alignment, in-frame beta chains only. Here each entry gathers all rows of one CDR3 protein and keeps the most common genes and DNA. The sample includes around 240,000 distinct CDR3 sequences, with about 9.6% observed a single time. 5% to 6% of the sample rests with the top ten. The CDR3 runs 18 residues from the cysteine to the phenylalanine. Here the CDR3 DNA is all that survives: 54 bases in frame from base 1. Here V drops 6 bases and J drops 4 bases, and the junction holds 19 bases not matched to any gene. The germline V gene supplies CDR1 SGHAT and CDR2 FQNNGV.

This sequence originates from a human donor who donated a stem cell graft to a child with SCID. The source was PBMCs from the stem cell graft donor, collected from the stem cell graft. The sequence joins TRBV11-2 to TRBJ1-1, and TRBD1 matches 8 of the central bases. The CDR3 here reads CASSSDRVSGRRSTEAFF. The sequence in DNA is TGTGCCAGCAGTTCGGACAGGGTCAGTGGGAGACGGAGCACTGAAGCTTTCTTT.